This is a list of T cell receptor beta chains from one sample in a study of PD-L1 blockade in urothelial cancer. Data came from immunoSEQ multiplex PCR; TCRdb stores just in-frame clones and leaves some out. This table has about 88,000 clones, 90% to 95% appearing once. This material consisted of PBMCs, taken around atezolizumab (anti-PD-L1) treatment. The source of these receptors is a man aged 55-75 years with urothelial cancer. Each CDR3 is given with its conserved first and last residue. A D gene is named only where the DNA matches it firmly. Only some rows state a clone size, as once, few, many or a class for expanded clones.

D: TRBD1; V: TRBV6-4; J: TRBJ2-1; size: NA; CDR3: CASRPGQGVNEQFF; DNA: TGTGCCAGCAGGCCGGGACAGGGCGTAAATGAGCAGTTCTTC
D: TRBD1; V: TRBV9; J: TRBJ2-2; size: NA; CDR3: CASSPGQGASGELFF; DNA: TGTGCCAGCAGCCCCGGACAGGGGGCAAGCGGGGAGCTGTTTTTT
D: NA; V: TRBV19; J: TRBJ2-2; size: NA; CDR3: CASSIQGTNTGELFF; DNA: TGTGCCAGTAGTATCCAGGGAACGAACACCGGGGAGCTGTTTTTT
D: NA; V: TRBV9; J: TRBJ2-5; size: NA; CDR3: CASSAAPFGGSGTQYF; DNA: TGTGCCAGCAGCGCGGCTCCGTTTGGGGGGTCGGGGACCCAGTACTTC
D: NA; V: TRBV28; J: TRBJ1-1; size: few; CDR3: CASKGVLNTEAFF; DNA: TGTGCCAGCAAGGGGGTCCTGAACACTGAAGCTTTCTTT
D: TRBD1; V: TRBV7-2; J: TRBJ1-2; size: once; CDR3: CASSYSTGVYGYTF; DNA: TGTGCCAGCAGCTATTCCACAGGGGTCTATGGCTACACCTTC
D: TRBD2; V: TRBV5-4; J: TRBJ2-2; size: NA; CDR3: CASSLGGLAGYTGELFF; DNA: TGTGCCAGCAGCTTGGGGGGACTAGCGGGTTACACCGGGGAGCTGTTTTTT
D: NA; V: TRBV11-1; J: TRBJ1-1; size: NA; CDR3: CASSSRTANTEAFF; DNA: TGTGCCAGCAGCTCTCGGACAGCTAACACTGAAGCTTTCTTT
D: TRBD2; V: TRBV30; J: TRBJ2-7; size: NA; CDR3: CAWSVGTSYEQYF; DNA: TGTGCCTGGAGTGTAGGGACTAGCTACGAGCAGTACTTC
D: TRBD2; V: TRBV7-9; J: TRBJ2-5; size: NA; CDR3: CASSPRSGRGGQETQYF; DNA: TGTGCCAGCAGCCCCCGTTCTGGGCGGGGGGGACAAGAGACCCAGTACTTC
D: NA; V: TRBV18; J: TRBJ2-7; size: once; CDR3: CASSPSQSYEQYF; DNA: TGTGCCAGCTCACCGTCACAGAGCTACGAGCAGTACTTC
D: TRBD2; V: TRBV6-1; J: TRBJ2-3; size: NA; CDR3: CASSDEEGGPDTQYF; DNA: TGTGCCAGCAGTGATGAGGAGGGAGGGCCAGATACGCAGTATTTT
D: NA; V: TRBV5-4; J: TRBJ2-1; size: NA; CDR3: CASSLGSATNEQFF; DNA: TGTGCCAGCAGCTTGGGTAGCGCCACAAATGAGCAGTTCTTC
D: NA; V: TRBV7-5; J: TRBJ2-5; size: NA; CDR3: CARSLVSGEETQYF; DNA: TGTGCCAGAAGCTTAGTGTCGGGGGAAGAGACCCAGTACTTC
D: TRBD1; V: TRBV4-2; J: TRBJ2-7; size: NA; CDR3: CASSQDRDRTGGWYEQYF; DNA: TGTGCCAGCAGCCAAGATCGAGATCGGACAGGGGGCTGGTACGAGCAGTACTTC
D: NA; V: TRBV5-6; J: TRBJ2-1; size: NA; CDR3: CASSLRDEQFF; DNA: TGTGCCAGCAGCTTGCGTGATGAGCAGTTCTTC
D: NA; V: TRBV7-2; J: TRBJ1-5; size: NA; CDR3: CASSSPGGWDQPQHF; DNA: TGTGCCAGCAGCTCCCCCGGGGGATGGGATCAGCCCCAGCATTTT
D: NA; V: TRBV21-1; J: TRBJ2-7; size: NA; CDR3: CASSKSLWTDVSYEQYF; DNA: TGTGCCAGCAGCAAAAGCCTTTGGACAGACGTCTCCTACGAGCAGTACTTC
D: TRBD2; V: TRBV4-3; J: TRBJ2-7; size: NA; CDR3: CASSQVPGGGAYEQYF; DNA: TGCGCCAGCAGCCAAGTTCCCGGCGGGGGGGCCTACGAGCAGTACTTC
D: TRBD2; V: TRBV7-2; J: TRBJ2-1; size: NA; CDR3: CASRPGGLRDEQFF; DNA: TGTGCCAGCAGACCGGGGGGGCTTCGGGATGAGCAGTTCTTC
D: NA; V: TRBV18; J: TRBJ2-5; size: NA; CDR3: CASSPPGVETQYF; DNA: TGTGCCAGCTCACCACCAGGGGTGGAGACCCAGTACTTC
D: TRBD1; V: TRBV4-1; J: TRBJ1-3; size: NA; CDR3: CASSPQGQISGNTIYF; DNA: TGCGCCAGCAGCCCGCAGGGACAGATCTCTGGAAACACCATATATTTT
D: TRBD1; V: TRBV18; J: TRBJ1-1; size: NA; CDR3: CASSPKTGRNTEAFF; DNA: TGTGCCAGCTCACCTAAGACAGGGAGGAACACTGAAGCTTTCTTT
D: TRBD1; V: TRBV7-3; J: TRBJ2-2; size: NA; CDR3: CASSQDRTGELFF; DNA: TGTGCCAGCAGCCAGGACAGGACCGGGGAGCTGTTTTTT
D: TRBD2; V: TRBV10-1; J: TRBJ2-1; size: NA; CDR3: CASSAERTSGRNFNEQFF; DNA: TGCGCCAGCAGCGCGGAAAGGACTAGCGGGAGGAACTTTAATGAGCAGTTCTTC
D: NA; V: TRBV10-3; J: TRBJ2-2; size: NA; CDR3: CAIRDSLFNTGELFF; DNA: TGTGCCATCAGAGACAGCCTTTTTAACACCGGGGAGCTGTTTTTT
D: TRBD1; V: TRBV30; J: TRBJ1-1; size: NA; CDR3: CARDRGDSTEAFF; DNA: TGTGCCAGGGACAGGGGGGATTCCACTGAAGCTTTCTTT
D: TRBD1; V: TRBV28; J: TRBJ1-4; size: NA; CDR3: CASSSNFGQGYTNEKLFF; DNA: TGTGCCAGCAGTTCAAATTTTGGACAGGGCTATACTAATGAAAAACTGTTTTTT
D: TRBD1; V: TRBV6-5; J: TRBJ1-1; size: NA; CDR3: CASSYLDRGETEAFF; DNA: TGTGCCAGCAGTTACCTAGACAGGGGGGAGACTGAAGCTTTCTTT
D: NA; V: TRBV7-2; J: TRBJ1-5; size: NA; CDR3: CASSLVNNNQPQHF; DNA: TGTGCCAGCAGCTTAGTAAACAATAATCAGCCCCAGCATTTT
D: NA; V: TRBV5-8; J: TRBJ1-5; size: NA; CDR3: CASSLTGDNQPQHF; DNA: TGTGCCAGCAGCTTGACAGGAGACAATCAGCCCCAGCATTTT